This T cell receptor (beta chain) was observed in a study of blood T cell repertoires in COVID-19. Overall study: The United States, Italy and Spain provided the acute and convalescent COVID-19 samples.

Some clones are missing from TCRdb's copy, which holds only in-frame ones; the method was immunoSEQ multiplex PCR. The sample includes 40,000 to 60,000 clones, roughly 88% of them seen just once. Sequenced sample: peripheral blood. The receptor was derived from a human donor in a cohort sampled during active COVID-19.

The CDR3 sequence is CASSPPTGEAYGYTF. CDR3 coding DNA: TGTGCCAGCAGCCCTCCGACAGGGGAGGCGTATGGCTACACCTTC. The chain has TRBV25-1 and TRBJ1-2; 8 bases align to TRBD1. Germline loops: CDR1 MGHDK, CDR2 SYGVNS. The CDR3 is made up of 15 amino acids. The J segment lost 5 bases and the V segment lost 6 bases, leaving 11 bases of the junction unmatched.